Listed below are T cell receptor beta chains from one sample, sequenced in a study of CD8 T cells in Susac syndrome. TCRdb reprocessed the immunoSEQ multiplex PCR reads with MiXCR, giving one entry per CDR3 protein. This table holds about 80,000 distinct CDR3 sequences, about 94% found once. Sequenced sample: CD8+ T cells from PBMCs. The source of these receptors is a human donor in good health. The CDR3 runs from the conserved cysteine through the conserved F or W. Fields, in order: V gene, D gene, CDR3 length, J gene, clone size, CDR3 protein, CDR3 DNA. A D gene is named only where the DNA matches it firmly. A clone size is listed for some rows: how often the clone was seen (once, few, many), or a class if it is expanded.

V gene: TRBV9
D gene: NA
CDR3 length: 12
J gene: TRBJ1-2
clone size: few
CDR3 protein: CASSAGVYGYTF
CDR3 DNA: TGTGCCAGCAGCGCCGGGGTTTATGGCTACACCTTC

V gene: TRBV20-1
D gene: TRBD2
CDR3 length: 15
J gene: TRBJ2-1
clone size: NA
CDR3 protein: CSARGTSGKVHEQFF
CDR3 DNA: TGCAGTGCTCGGGGGACTAGCGGGAAGGTCCATGAGCAGTTCTTC

V gene: TRBV12-3/TRBV12-4
D gene: NA
CDR3 length: 15
J gene: TRBJ2-6
clone size: NA
CDR3 protein: CASRIRVEGANVLTF
CDR3 DNA: TGTGCCAGCAGAATCAGGGTTGAAGGGGCCAACGTCCTGACTTTC

V gene: TRBV27
D gene: NA
CDR3 length: 14
J gene: TRBJ2-3
clone size: few
CDR3 protein: CASSLRQGADTQYF
CDR3 DNA: TGTGCCAGCAGTTTACGGCAGGGCGCAGATACGCAGTATTTT

V gene: TRBV25-1
D gene: TRBD1
CDR3 length: 18
J gene: TRBJ2-2
clone size: NA
CDR3 protein: CASSEPSGQGANTGELFF
CDR3 DNA: TGTGCCAGCAGTGAACCCTCCGGACAGGGGGCGAACACCGGGGAGCTGTTTTTT

V gene: TRBV28
D gene: NA
CDR3 length: 14
J gene: TRBJ1-5
clone size: NA
CDR3 protein: CASSLPHPNQPQHF
CDR3 DNA: TGTGCCAGCAGTCTCCCACATCCCAATCAGCCCCAGCATTTT

V gene: TRBV29-1
D gene: NA
CDR3 length: 13
J gene: TRBJ2-2
clone size: NA
CDR3 protein: CSVGAANTGELFF
CDR3 DNA: TGCAGCGTTGGGGCAGCGAACACCGGGGAGCTGTTTTTT

V gene: TRBV5-1
D gene: TRBD1
CDR3 length: 19
J gene: TRBJ1-5
clone size: NA
CDR3 protein: CASSLSRDRFLISNQPQHF
CDR3 DNA: TGCGCCAGCAGCTTGTCCCGGGACAGGTTCCTAATTAGCAATCAGCCCCAGCATTTT

V gene: TRBV14
D gene: NA
CDR3 length: 17
J gene: TRBJ2-3
clone size: NA
CDR3 protein: CASSQAGIWGRTDTQYF
CDR3 DNA: TGTGCCAGCAGCCAAGCCGGTATCTGGGGTCGGACAGATACGCAGTATTTT

V gene: TRBV12-3/TRBV12-4
D gene: NA
CDR3 length: 13
J gene: TRBJ2-5
clone size: NA
CDR3 protein: CASANRPQETQYF
CDR3 DNA: TGTGCCAGTGCCAACCGCCCACAAGAGACCCAGTACTTC

V gene: TRBV2
D gene: NA
CDR3 length: 13
J gene: TRBJ1-6
clone size: NA
CDR3 protein: CASLKGYNSPLHF
CDR3 DNA: TGTGCCAGCCTGAAGGGGTATAATTCACCCCTCCACTTT

V gene: TRBV5-1
D gene: NA
CDR3 length: 13
J gene: TRBJ1-1
clone size: NA
CDR3 protein: CASSLDRIAEAFF
CDR3 DNA: TGCGCCAGCAGCTTGGATAGGATCGCTGAAGCTTTCTTT

V gene: TRBV27
D gene: TRBD2
CDR3 length: 13
J gene: TRBJ2-1
clone size: NA
CDR3 protein: CASSLFLAEEQFF
CDR3 DNA: TGTGCCAGCAGTTTATTTCTAGCGGAAGAGCAGTTCTTC

V gene: TRBV4-3
D gene: NA
CDR3 length: 17
J gene: TRBJ2-6
clone size: NA
CDR3 protein: CASSQEIMGAGANVLTF
CDR3 DNA: TGCGCCAGCAGCCAAGAGATAATGGGGGCTGGGGCCAACGTCCTGACTTTC

V gene: TRBV13
D gene: NA
CDR3 length: 12
J gene: TRBJ2-7
clone size: NA
CDR3 protein: CASSLDTYEQYF
CDR3 DNA: TGTGCCAGCAGCCTTGACACCTACGAGCAGTACTTC

V gene: TRBV15
D gene: NA
CDR3 length: 15
J gene: TRBJ2-7
clone size: NA
CDR3 protein: CATSRDRLQGYEQYF
CDR3 DNA: TGTGCCACCAGCAGAGATAGACTCCAGGGGTACGAGCAGTACTTC

V gene: TRBV27
D gene: NA
CDR3 length: 14
J gene: TRBJ1-4
clone size: NA
CDR3 protein: CASSRVGPGEKLFF
CDR3 DNA: TGTGCCAGCAGTCGAGTGGGGCCTGGTGAAAAACTGTTTTTT

V gene: TRBV6-1
D gene: TRBD2
CDR3 length: 18
J gene: TRBJ2-3
clone size: NA
CDR3 protein: CASSRTSGRDAKADTQYF
CDR3 DNA: TGTGCCAGCAGTAGGACTAGCGGGAGAGATGCCAAGGCAGATACGCAGTATTTT

V gene: TRBV7-3
D gene: NA
CDR3 length: 15
J gene: TRBJ2-1
clone size: NA
CDR3 protein: CASSLHPLGAQEQFF
CDR3 DNA: TGTGCCAGCAGCTTACACCCCCTCGGGGCCCAAGAGCAGTTCTTC

V gene: TRBV9
D gene: NA
CDR3 length: 14
J gene: TRBJ2-3
clone size: NA
CDR3 protein: CASGARLSTDTQYF
CDR3 DNA: TGTGCCAGCGGAGCAAGACTAAGCACAGATACGCAGTATTTT

V gene: TRBV29-1
D gene: NA
CDR3 length: 10
J gene: TRBJ2-3
clone size: NA
CDR3 protein: CSGVTDTQYF
CDR3 DNA: TGCAGCGGGGTCACAGATACGCAGTATTTT

V gene: TRBV11-2
D gene: NA
CDR3 length: 13
J gene: TRBJ1-1
clone size: NA
CDR3 protein: CASSYGTSVEAFF
CDR3 DNA: TGTGCCAGCAGCTACGGGACAAGTGTTGAAGCTTTCTTT

V gene: TRBV4-1
D gene: NA
CDR3 length: 16
J gene: TRBJ1-6
clone size: NA
CDR3 protein: CASSQGAGQLDSPLHF
CDR3 DNA: TGCGCCAGCAGCCAAGGCGCAGGACAGCTGGATTCACCCCTCCACTTT

V gene: TRBV27
D gene: NA
CDR3 length: 14
J gene: TRBJ2-1
clone size: few
CDR3 protein: CASSLGGSYNEQFF
CDR3 DNA: TGTGCCAGCTCCTTGGGCGGCTCCTACAATGAGCAGTTCTTC

V gene: TRBV11-2
D gene: TRBD2
CDR3 length: 17
J gene: TRBJ2-2
clone size: NA
CDR3 protein: CASSLDLAGGSTGELFF
CDR3 DNA: TGTGCCAGCAGCTTAGATCTAGCGGGAGGATCCACCGGGGAGCTGTTTTTT

V gene: TRBV7-9
D gene: TRBD2
CDR3 length: 16
J gene: TRBJ2-3
clone size: NA
CDR3 protein: CASSLERGRAADTQYF
CDR3 DNA: TGTGCCAGCAGCTTAGAGCGCGGGAGGGCCGCAGATACGCAGTATTTT

V gene: TRBV5-6
D gene: NA
CDR3 length: 13
J gene: TRBJ2-2
clone size: NA
CDR3 protein: CASSLDSTGELFF
CDR3 DNA: TGTGCCAGCAGCTTGGATAGCACCGGGGAGCTGTTTTTT

V gene: TRBV27
D gene: NA
CDR3 length: 13
J gene: TRBJ2-1
clone size: NA
CDR3 protein: CASSYSRRNEQFF
CDR3 DNA: TGTGCCAGCAGTTATAGTAGGAGGAATGAGCAGTTCTTC

V gene: TRBV3-1
D gene: TRBD1
CDR3 length: 13
J gene: TRBJ1-1
clone size: NA
CDR3 protein: CASSFGTDTEAFF
CDR3 DNA: TGTGCCAGCAGCTTCGGGACAGACACTGAAGCTTTCTTT

V gene: TRBV25-1
D gene: NA
CDR3 length: 12
J gene: TRBJ1-5
clone size: NA
CDR3 protein: CASSDQGQPQHF
CDR3 DNA: TGTGCCAGCAGTGATCAAGGGCAGCCCCAGCATTTT

V gene: TRBV5-6
D gene: NA
CDR3 length: 14
J gene: TRBJ1-1
clone size: NA
CDR3 protein: CASSLSFRDTEAFF
CDR3 DNA: TGTGCCAGCAGCTTGTCTTTCAGGGACACTGAAGCTTTCTTT

V gene: TRBV7-6
D gene: NA
CDR3 length: 15
J gene: TRBJ1-1
clone size: NA
CDR3 protein: CASSLSMGRNTEAFF
CDR3 DNA: TGTGCCAGCAGCTTATCCATGGGACGGAACACTGAAGCTTTCTTT

V gene: TRBV6-6
D gene: NA
CDR3 length: 13
J gene: TRBJ2-7
clone size: NA
CDR3 protein: CASSYSMGYEQYF
CDR3 DNA: TGTGCCAGCAGTTACTCCATGGGCTACGAGCAGTACTTC

V gene: TRBV20-1
D gene: TRBD2
CDR3 length: 18
J gene: TRBJ2-3
clone size: NA
CDR3 protein: CSARSRSGRELSTDTQYF
CDR3 DNA: TGCAGTGCTAGATCCCGTAGCGGGAGGGAATTATCTACAGATACGCAGTATTTT

V gene: TRBV6-1
D gene: TRBD2
CDR3 length: 16
J gene: TRBJ2-1
clone size: NA
CDR3 protein: CASSNIAGGPLNEQFF
CDR3 DNA: TGTGCCAGCAGTAATATAGCGGGGGGGCCCCTCAATGAGCAGTTCTTC

V gene: TRBV9
D gene: NA
CDR3 length: 12
J gene: TRBJ1-2
clone size: NA
CDR3 protein: CASSDRAYGYTF
CDR3 DNA: TGTGCCAGCAGCGACAGGGCCTATGGCTACACCTTC

V gene: TRBV18
D gene: NA
CDR3 length: 12
J gene: TRBJ1-1
clone size: NA
CDR3 protein: CASSPGGLEAFF
CDR3 DNA: TGTGCCAGCTCACCGGGGGGGCTTGAAGCTTTCTTT

V gene: TRBV27
D gene: NA
CDR3 length: 13
J gene: TRBJ2-7
clone size: NA
CDR3 protein: CASLGQGGDEQYF
CDR3 DNA: TGTGCCAGCCTCGGGCAGGGTGGCGACGAGCAGTACTTC

V gene: TRBV27
D gene: NA
CDR3 length: 13
J gene: TRBJ2-5
clone size: NA
CDR3 protein: CASSLRGQETQYF
CDR3 DNA: TGTGCCAGCAGTTTACGGGGCCAAGAGACCCAGTACTTC

V gene: TRBV5-6
D gene: TRBD2
CDR3 length: 19
J gene: TRBJ2-2
clone size: NA
CDR3 protein: CASSGIPTSGGMNTGELFF
CDR3 DNA: TGTGCCAGCAGCGGAATACCGACTAGCGGGGGCATGAACACCGGGGAGCTGTTTTTT

V gene: TRBV9
D gene: NA
CDR3 length: 15
J gene: TRBJ2-1
clone size: NA
CDR3 protein: CASSEGLPMGNEQFF
CDR3 DNA: TGTGCCAGCAGTGAGGGACTCCCAATGGGCAATGAGCAGTTCTTC

V gene: TRBV9
D gene: TRBD2
CDR3 length: 21
J gene: TRBJ2-1
clone size: NA
CDR3 protein: CASSPIQGVAGGPGLYNEQFF
CDR3 DNA: TGTGCCAGCAGCCCAATCCAAGGAGTAGCGGGAGGGCCCGGACTCTACAATGAGCAGTTCTTC

V gene: TRBV9
D gene: NA
CDR3 length: 14
J gene: TRBJ1-2
clone size: NA
CDR3 protein: CASSVAGPNYGYTF
CDR3 DNA: TGTGCCAGCAGCGTAGCGGGACCGAACTATGGCTACACCTTC

V gene: TRBV13
D gene: TRBD1
CDR3 length: 13
J gene: TRBJ1-2
clone size: NA
CDR3 protein: CASSLETGDGYTF
CDR3 DNA: TGTGCCAGCAGCTTAGAGACAGGGGACGGCTACACCTTC

V gene: TRBV6-5
D gene: TRBD1
CDR3 length: 15
J gene: TRBJ1-5
clone size: once
CDR3 protein: CASSPPPGGRQPQHF
CDR3 DNA: TGTGCCAGCAGTCCTCCTCCAGGGGGCCGTCAGCCCCAGCATTTT

V gene: TRBV20-1
D gene: NA
CDR3 length: 17
J gene: TRBJ1-4
clone size: NA
CDR3 protein: CSATTAGDGHRPEKLFF
CDR3 DNA: TGCAGTGCCACAACCGCTGGCGATGGTCATCGGCCGGAAAAACTGTTTTTT

V gene: TRBV4-1
D gene: NA
CDR3 length: 19
J gene: TRBJ2-4
clone size: NA
CDR3 protein: CASSHGDSREPLAKNIQYF
CDR3 DNA: TGCGCCAGCAGCCACGGAGACAGTAGGGAACCCCTAGCCAAAAACATTCAGTACTTC

V gene: TRBV9
D gene: NA
CDR3 length: 15
J gene: TRBJ1-5
clone size: NA
CDR3 protein: CASSVDAGRHQPQHF
CDR3 DNA: TGTGCCAGCAGCGTTGATGCGGGGAGGCATCAGCCCCAGCATTTT

V gene: TRBV6-1
D gene: NA
CDR3 length: 17
J gene: TRBJ2-5
clone size: NA
CDR3 protein: CASSPGTWTYDKETQYF
CDR3 DNA: TGTGCCAGCAGTCCTGGGACTTGGACCTATGACAAAGAGACCCAGTACTTC

V gene: TRBV24-1
D gene: NA
CDR3 length: 14
J gene: TRBJ2-2
clone size: NA
CDR3 protein: CATSDRRGTGELFF
CDR3 DNA: TGTGCCACCAGTGATCGAAGGGGCACCGGGGAGCTGTTTTTT

V gene: TRBV12-3/TRBV12-4
D gene: NA
CDR3 length: 13
J gene: TRBJ1-1
clone size: NA
CDR3 protein: CASSLGGSTEAFF
CDR3 DNA: TGTGCCAGCAGTTTGGGGGGTAGCACTGAAGCTTTCTTT

V gene: TRBV27
D gene: TRBD2
CDR3 length: 17
J gene: TRBJ2-1
clone size: once
CDR3 protein: CASCLGLAGRSYNEQFF
CDR3 DNA: TGTGCCAGCTGCTTGGGGCTAGCGGGCCGCTCCTACAATGAGCAGTTCTTC

V gene: TRBV11-3
D gene: TRBD1
CDR3 length: 14
J gene: TRBJ2-1
clone size: once
CDR3 protein: CASSLRDRGYEQFF
CDR3 DNA: TGTGCCAGCAGCCTCCGGGACAGGGGCTATGAGCAGTTCTTC

V gene: TRBV28
D gene: NA
CDR3 length: 14
J gene: TRBJ2-3
clone size: NA
CDR3 protein: CASSFSGVLDTQYF
CDR3 DNA: TGTGCCAGCAGTTTCTCCGGAGTGCTAGATACGCAGTATTTT

V gene: TRBV29-1
D gene: NA
CDR3 length: 11
J gene: TRBJ2-1
clone size: NA
CDR3 protein: CSSRVNNEQFF
CDR3 DNA: TGCAGCTCCCGGGTTAACAATGAGCAGTTCTTC

V gene: TRBV7-9
D gene: NA
CDR3 length: 12
J gene: TRBJ1-1
clone size: NA
CDR3 protein: CASSSTPTEAFF
CDR3 DNA: TGTGCCAGCAGCTCTACTCCAACTGAAGCTTTCTTT

V gene: TRBV4-3
D gene: NA
CDR3 length: 15
J gene: TRBJ1-6
clone size: NA
CDR3 protein: CASSQDSRGWSPLHF
CDR3 DNA: TGCGCCAGCAGCCAGGATTCTCGGGGTTGGTCACCCCTCCACTTT